What follows is one TCR beta chain and its context. No antigen is known for it. The length of the CDR3 is 15 residues. Trimming left V 6 bases short and J 0 bases short, with 15 bases between. Germline values: CDR1 PRHDT, CDR2 FYEKMQ (reference sequence). The PCR had 60 Vbeta and 13 Jbeta primers. Measured with immunoSEQ multiplex PCR; TCRdb has only the in-frame clones, and not every one. The repertoire includes 150,000 to 200,000 clones, roughly 85% of them detected once, and roughly 5.8% sits in the top ten. The data were taken from a study of cytomegalovirus exposure and HLA in healthy donors. Study at large: Among around 400 genotyped donors, 80% to 90% fell in the Caucasian-associated ancestry cluster. Whole-study results and caveats: Some public TCRs appeared in many individuals, while most sequences were rare.

Input material: PBMCs. The origin of this receptor is a man in his forties in good health and CMV-seropositive. The V call is TRBV13, the J call TRBJ2-7, with TRBD1 as a possible D gene (6 bases). CDR3 nucleotide sequence: TGTGCCAGCAGTCAAACAGGGACCCTCTCCTACGAGCAGTACTTC. As protein: CASSQTGTLSYEQYF.